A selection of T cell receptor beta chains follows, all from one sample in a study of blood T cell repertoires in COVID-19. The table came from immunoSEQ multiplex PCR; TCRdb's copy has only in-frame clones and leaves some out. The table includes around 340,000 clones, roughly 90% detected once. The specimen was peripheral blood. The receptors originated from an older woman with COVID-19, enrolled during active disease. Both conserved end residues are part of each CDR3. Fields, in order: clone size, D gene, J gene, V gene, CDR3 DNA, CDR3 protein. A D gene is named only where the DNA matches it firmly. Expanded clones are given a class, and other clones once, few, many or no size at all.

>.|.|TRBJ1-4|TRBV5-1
TGCGCCAGCAGCTTGGCCTTGGGCACCAATGAAAAACTGTTTTTT
CASSLALGTNEKLFF
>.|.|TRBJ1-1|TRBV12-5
TGTGCTAGTGGTCAAAACACGAACACTGAAGCTTTCTTT
CASGQNTNTEAFF
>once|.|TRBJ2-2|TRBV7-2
TGTGCCAGCAGTCCCCGTCAGGGGAGCACCGGGGAGCTGTTTTTT
CASSPRQGSTGELFF
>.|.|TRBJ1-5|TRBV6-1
TGTGCCAGCAGTGAGGCCTTCAAGGGGCAGCCCCAGCATTTT
CASSEAFKGQPQHF
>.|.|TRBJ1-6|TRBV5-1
TGCGCCAGCAGCTTGAAACGATCATCAGGGCCTGGGAATTCACCCCTCCACTTT
CASSLKRSSGPGNSPLHF
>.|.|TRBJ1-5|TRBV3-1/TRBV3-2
TGTGCCAGCAGCCCCTCCTCCGGGCCAGGGGTTGACGGGCGGCATCAGCCCCAGCATTTT
CASSPSSGPGVDGRHQPQHF
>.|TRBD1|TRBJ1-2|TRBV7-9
TGTGCCAGCAGCTTAGCTCGGGACAGTAACTATGGCTACACCTTC
CASSLARDSNYGYTF
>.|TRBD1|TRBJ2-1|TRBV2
TGTGCCAGCTGGGGGCTGGGACAGGGACGTGAGCAGTTCTTC
CASWGLGQGREQFF
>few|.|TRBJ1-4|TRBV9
TGTGCCAGCAGCAGCAGGTACGCCGGAAAACTGTTTTTT
CASSSRYAGKLFF
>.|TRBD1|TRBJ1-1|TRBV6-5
TGTGCCAGCAGTTCGACAGGGGAATCTGAAGCTTTCTTT
CASSSTGESEAFF
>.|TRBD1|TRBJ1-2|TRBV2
TGTGCCAGCAGTGTGACAGGGGGCGATGGCTACACCTTC
CASSVTGGDGYTF
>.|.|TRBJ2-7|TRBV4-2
TGTGCCAGCAGCCGCCTACAGGGTGGCTCCTACGAGCAGTACTTC
CASSRLQGGSYEQYF
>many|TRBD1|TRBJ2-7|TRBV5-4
TGTGCCAGCAGCGAAGAGGACAGGGCCTCCTACGAGCAGTACTTC
CASSEEDRASYEQYF
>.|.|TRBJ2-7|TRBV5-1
TGCGCCAGCAGCCCCCCGTCGACAGCCTCCTACGAGCAGTACTTC
CASSPPSTASYEQYF
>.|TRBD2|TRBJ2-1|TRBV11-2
TGTGCCAGCAGCCCTAGCGGGGGGGCCCTTTATAATGAGCAGTTCTTC
CASSPSGGALYNEQFF
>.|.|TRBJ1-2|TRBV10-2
TGCGCCAGCAGTGAGGCCAGGTCCAACTATGGCTACACCTTC
CASSEARSNYGYTF
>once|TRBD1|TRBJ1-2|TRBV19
TGTGCCAGTAGTATAGATCAGAGGGTCAGGGGGACTGGCTACACCTTC
CASSIDQRVRGTGYTF
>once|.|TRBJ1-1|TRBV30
TGTGCCTGGAGTGTCGAGGGCTACACTGAAGCTTTCTTT
CAWSVEGYTEAFF
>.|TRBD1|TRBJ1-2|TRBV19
TGTGCCAGTACCCTAACAGGGGGGAGATATGGCTACACCTTC
CASTLTGGRYGYTF
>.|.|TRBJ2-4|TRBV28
TGTGCCAGTTCCCCGCTTACTCGGTTGGACATTCAGTACTTC
CASSPLTRLDIQYF
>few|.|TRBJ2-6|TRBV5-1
TGCGCCAGCAGCTTGTCGGCGGTTAGCTCTGGGGCCAACGTCCTGACTTTC
CASSLSAVSSGANVLTF
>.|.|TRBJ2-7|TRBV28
TGTGCCAGCAGTGTGACAGGTTACGAGCAGTACTTC
CASSVTGYEQYF
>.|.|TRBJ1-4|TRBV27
TGTGCCAGCAGTGCTACTTGGACTAATGAAAAACTGTTTTTT
CASSATWTNEKLFF
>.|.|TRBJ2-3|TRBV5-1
TGCGCCAGCAGCTCGACTCTACGAACAGATACGCAGTATTTT
CASSSTLRTDTQYF
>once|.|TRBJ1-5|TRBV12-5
TGTGCTAGTGGTTTGGTACTTGACAGCCACAATCAGCCCCAGCATTTT
CASGLVLDSHNQPQHF
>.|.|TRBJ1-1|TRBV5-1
TGCGCCAGCATCCCGAGCAACACTGAAGCTTTCTTT
CASIPSNTEAFF
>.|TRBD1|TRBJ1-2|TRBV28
TGTGCCAGCACGGACAGGATCAAGGGTGGCTACACCTTC
CASTDRIKGGYTF
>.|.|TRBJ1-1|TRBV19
TGTGCCAGTAGTATGGTAGATAACACTGAAGCTTTCTTT
CASSMVDNTEAFF
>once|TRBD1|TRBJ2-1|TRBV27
TGTGCCAGCACACAGGGGCCCTACAATGAGCAGTTCTTC
CASTQGPYNEQFF
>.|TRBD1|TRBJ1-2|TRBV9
TGTGCCAGCAGCGGACCGGGACAGGGGGGCGATGGCTACACCTTC
CASSGPGQGGDGYTF
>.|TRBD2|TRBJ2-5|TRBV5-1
TGCGCCAGCAGCGGAGCGGGGGGGCCCCAAGAGACCCAGTACTTC
CASSGAGGPQETQYF
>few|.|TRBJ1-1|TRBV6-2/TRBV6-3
TGTGCCAGCAGTTACCGACAGACGAACACTGAAGCTTTCTTT
CASSYRQTNTEAFF
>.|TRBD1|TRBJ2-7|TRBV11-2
TGTGCCAGCAGCCCGGGACAGGGCCTCTACGAGCAGTACTTC
CASSPGQGLYEQYF
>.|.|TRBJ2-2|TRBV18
TGTGCCAGCTCACCACCAGGCGTCCAGGGTACCGGGGAGCTGTTTTTT
CASSPPGVQGTGELFF
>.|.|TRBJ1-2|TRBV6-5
TGTGCCAGCAGTTATAGGAGTGGAGCTAACTATGGCTACACCTTC
CASSYRSGANYGYTF
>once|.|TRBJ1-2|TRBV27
TGTGCCAGCAGTTTCAGGATAGGGAGCGGGGGCTACACCTTC
CASSFRIGSGGYTF
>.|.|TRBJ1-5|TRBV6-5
TGTGCCAGCACGTCCTCCACTAATCAGCCCCAGCATTTT
CASTSSTNQPQHF
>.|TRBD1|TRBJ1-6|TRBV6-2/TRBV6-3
TGTGCCAGCAGCTGGGACAGGGAAAGAAATAATTCACCCCTCCACTTT
CASSWDRERNNSPLHF
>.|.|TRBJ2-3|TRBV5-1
TGCGCCAGCAGCCTAAACCCTACCGCCAGCGACGGCACAGATACGCAGTATTTT
CASSLNPTASDGTDTQYF
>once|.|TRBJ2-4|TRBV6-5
TGTGCCAGCAGTTCGGACTTCAAAAACATTCAGTACTTC
CASSSDFKNIQYF
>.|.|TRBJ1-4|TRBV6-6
TGTGCCACCAAAGACTCCACAACTAATGAAAAACTGTTTTTT
CATKDSTTNEKLFF
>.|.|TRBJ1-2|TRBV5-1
TGCGCCACCGCACCCGGAGGGTCCGACTATGGCTACACCTTC
CATAPGGSDYGYTF